The 5 T cell receptor beta chains listed next were all sequenced from one sample in a study of cytomegalovirus exposure and HLA in healthy donors. The PCR had 60 Vbeta and 13 Jbeta primers. Assay: immunoSEQ multiplex PCR; the TCRdb copy retains only in-frame clones and omits some. The sample carries about 190,000 clones, over 60% recorded once. Input material: PBMCs. The receptors were sampled from a woman younger than 45 in good health and CMV-seropositive.

This chain links TRBV5-5 with TRBJ2-1; 11 positions match TRBD1. CDR3 size: 18 residues. Germline trimming cut 0 bases from V and 5 bases from J; bases unmatched to any gene: 10. CDR1 is SGHKS, CDR2 YYEKEE, per germline (reference sequence). CDR3 residues: CASSLAGVDRGRNNEQFF. The CDR3 DNA reads TGTGCCAGCAGCTTGGCCGGGGTGGACAGGGGGCGAAACAATGAGCAGTTCTTC.

The V gene is TRBV5-4, the J gene TRBJ2-3, with a tentative D call TRBD2 (5 bases). Trimming shortened V by 1 base and J by 2 bases, and 14 bases separated the two germline ends. The CDR3 length is 16 residues. From germline, CDR1 is SGHNT and CDR2 YYREEE (reference sequence). The CDR3 DNA is TGTGCCAGCAGCTTGTCGTCGCAGCGGTCCACAGATACGCAGTATTTT. As protein: CASSLSSQRSTDTQYF.

V gene TRBV11-2 combines with J gene TRBJ1-1; a weak D match, TRBD1 (5 bases). The CDR3 runs to 12 residues. The germline gives CDR1 SGHAT, CDR2 FQNNGV. V gave up 5 bases and J gave up 4 bases, with 8 bases separating them. In nucleotides, the CDR3 is TGTGCCAGCAGCCCAAGGGGCACTGAAGCTTTCTTT. Translation gives CASSPRGTEAFF.

The J gene is TRBJ2-5, the V gene TRBV7-8; the match to TRBD1 covers 7 bases. The V segment lost 3 bases and the J segment 0 bases; nucleotides outside the gene matches: 4. Germline CDR1 reads SGHVS; CDR2 reads FQNEAQ. The CDR3 extends over 15 amino acids. CDR3 in DNA: TGTGCCAGCAGCTTTCGGACAGGCCACCAAGAGACCCAGTACTTC. This sequence encodes CASSFRTGHQETQYF.

The V and J genes are TRBV15 and TRBJ1-1, with D possibly matching TRBD1 (5 bases). Trimming left V 0 bases short and J 11 bases short, with 16 bases between. The CDR3 spans 14 residues. Germline CDR1 LNHNV, CDR2 YYDKDF (reference sequence). In DNA form, the CDR3 reads TGTGCCACCAGCAGAGATCTGGTGGGGCATAAGGCTTTCTTT. Translated, it gives CATSRDLVGHKAFF.